In its sample, the clone carrying this TCR beta chain was seen a few times. V trimming: 4 bases; J trimming: 6 bases; junction bases outside the gene matches: 13. Germline CDR1 reads SGHNT; CDR2 reads YYREEE (reference sequence). This CDR3 comprises 15 residues. Use of 60 Vbeta and 13 Jbeta primers characterized the PCR. Using immunoSEQ multiplex PCR, the repertoire was profiled, and TCRdb retains in-frame clones only, with some absent. The repertoire holds around 150,000 clones, with over 70% as singletons. This sample was taken from a study of cytomegalovirus exposure and HLA in healthy donors. This chain uses TRBV5-4 with TRBJ2-7; the match to TRBD1 covers 7 bases. This sequence was found in a man under 40 in good health and CMV-seronegative. The sequenced sample consisted of PBMCs. CDR3 sequence (DNA): TGTGCCAGCAGCCCCGGACAGGTTCTTCCCGTCGAGCAGTACTTC. This codes for CASSPGQVLPVEQYF.